This T cell receptor beta chain was sequenced for a study of low-dose radiotherapy and immunotherapy resistance in tumors. Time point specified: after trial treatment. Indicated treatment: LDRT plus nivolumab, ipilimumab, low-dose cyclophosphamide and aspirin (RACIN trial). A 20-cycle PCR with a constant-region primer and V-primer adapter amplified TCRs. TCRdb passed the reads through MiXCR, listing each CDR3 protein once. The sample includes over 50,000 distinct CDR3 sequences, roughly 33% of them seen just once. The CDR3 contains 14 residues. V lost 7 bases and J lost 5; bases outside the gene matches: 8. Germline values: CDR1 MNHEY, CDR2 SVGAGI.

Sequenced material: PBMCs, taken after low-dose radiotherapy plus immunotherapy. The chain combines TRBV6-5 with TRBJ2-7; 10 bases align to TRBD1. The source of this sequence is a male donor with rectosigmoid adenocarcinoma. The CDR3 sequence: CASKLTGGINEQYF. The CDR3 DNA follows: TGTGCCAGCAAACTGACAGGGGGCATTAACGAGCAGTACTTC.